A single sample gave rise to the 3 T cell receptor beta chains below, sequenced in a study of blood T cell repertoires in COVID-19. Produced via immunoSEQ multiplex PCR; TCRdb's table is partial and in-frame only. Of fewer than 350,000 clones listed, more than 70% are singletons. What was sequenced was PBMCs or T cells enriched from blood (not recorded which). The receptors here all came from a woman in her fifties or sixties in a cohort exposed to, infected with or recovered from COVID-19 (not recorded which).

The J gene is TRBJ1-6, the V gene TRBV27, with 7 bases aligning to TRBD1. CDR1 and CDR2 (germline): MNHEY, SMNVEV (reference sequence). V was pared by 5 bases and J by 7 bases, with 11 bases of the junction left unmatched. The length of the CDR3 is 16 residues. The CDR3, as DNA: TGTGCCAGCAGTGGCCGGGGCAGGGGGAAAAATTCACCCCTCCACTTT. Amino acid sequence: CASSGRGRGKNSPLHF.

V gene TRBV5-1 combines with J gene TRBJ1-4, with 10 bases lining up with TRBD1. CDR1 is SGHRS and CDR2 is YFSETQ in the germline V gene. This CDR3 is 15 amino acids long. V lost 4 bases and J lost 7; bases outside the gene matches: 7. CDR3 protein: CASSERGQGTEKLFF. The DNA for the CDR3 is TGCGCCAGCAGCGAACGGGGACAGGGGACTGAAAAACTGTTTTTT.

This chain connects TRBV9 to TRBJ2-3; 8 bases map to TRBD2. This CDR3 spans 17 amino acids. Trimming at V came to 2 bases and at J to 4 bases, leaving 12 bases not matched to a gene. Germline lookup yields CDR1 SGDLS and CDR2 YYNGEE. The CDR3 protein is CASSVWSPWGLADTQYF. CDR3 in DNA: TGTGCCAGCAGCGTGTGGTCCCCGTGGGGACTAGCAGATACGCAGTATTTT.